This TCR beta chain was identified during a study of lymphopenia after photon versus proton radiotherapy. Findings and caveats of the study: Proton therapy kept repertoires fairly stable, unlike photons, which gained effector/memory cells.

V was trimmed by 6 bases and J by 8 bases, leaving 14 bases between them. The CDR3 covers 13 residues. Looked up from germline, CDR1 is MNHNS and CDR2 is SASEGT. Notes on this clone: Its antigen is not known.

Repertoires were generated with immunoSEQ multiplex PCR, while TCRdb's copy carries only in-frame clones and drops some. The top ten hold about 10% of the sample, which has about 65,000 clones, around 87% seen once. This chain links TRBV6-1 with TRBJ2-1, with D possibly being TRBD1 (6 bases). The TCR was taken from a man aged 80 or over with esophageal cancer. The starting material was peripheral blood, obtained from a patient treated with proton-based radiotherapy. The CDR3 nucleotides are TGTGCCAGCAGGGGTACAGGGCGCGATGAGCAGTTCTTC. Translated: CASRGTGRDEQFF.